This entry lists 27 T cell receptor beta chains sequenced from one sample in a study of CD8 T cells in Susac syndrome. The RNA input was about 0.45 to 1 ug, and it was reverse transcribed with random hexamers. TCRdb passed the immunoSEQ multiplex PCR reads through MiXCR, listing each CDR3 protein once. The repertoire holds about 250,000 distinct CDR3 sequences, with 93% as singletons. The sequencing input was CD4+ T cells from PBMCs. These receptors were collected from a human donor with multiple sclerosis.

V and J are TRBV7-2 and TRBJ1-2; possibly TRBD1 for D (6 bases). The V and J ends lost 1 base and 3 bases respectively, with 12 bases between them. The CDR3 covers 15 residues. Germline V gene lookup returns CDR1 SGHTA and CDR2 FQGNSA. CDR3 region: CASSLEPGQHYGYTF. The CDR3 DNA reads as TGTGCCAGCAGCTTAGAGCCAGGACAGCACTATGGCTACACCTTC.

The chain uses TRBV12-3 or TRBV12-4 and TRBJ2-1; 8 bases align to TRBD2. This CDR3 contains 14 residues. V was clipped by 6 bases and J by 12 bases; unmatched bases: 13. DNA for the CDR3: TGTGCCAGCAGCAAGGGACTAGTAGGGCGGGGGCAGTTCTTC. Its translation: CASSKGLVGRGQFF.

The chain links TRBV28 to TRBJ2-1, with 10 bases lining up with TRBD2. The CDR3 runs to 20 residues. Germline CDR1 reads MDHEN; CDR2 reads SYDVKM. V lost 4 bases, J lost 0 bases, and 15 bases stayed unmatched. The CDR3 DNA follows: TGTGCCAGCAGTTCCCTCCTGGCTAGCGGGGGCCCCAGCTCCTACAATGAGCAGTTCTTC. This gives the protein CASSSLLASGGPSSYNEQFF.

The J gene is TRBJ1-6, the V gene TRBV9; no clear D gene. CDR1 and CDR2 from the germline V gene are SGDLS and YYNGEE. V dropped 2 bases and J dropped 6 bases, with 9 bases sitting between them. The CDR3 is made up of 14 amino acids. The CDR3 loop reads CASSVAGPNSPLHF. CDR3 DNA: TGTGCCAGCAGCGTCGCCGGGCCTAATTCACCCCTCCACTTT.

Written as DNA, the CDR3 is TGCGCCAGCAGTCCCGGGGGGGCCGTCTTCACAGATACGCAGTATTTT. Amino acids: CASSPGGAVFTDTQYF. The rearrangement uses TRBV4-1 and TRBJ2-3; 8 positions agree with TRBD2. CDR3 length equals 16 residues. Germline V CDR1 and CDR2: MGHRA, YSYEKL. V dropped 6 bases and J dropped 2; count of bases not matched to a gene: 10.

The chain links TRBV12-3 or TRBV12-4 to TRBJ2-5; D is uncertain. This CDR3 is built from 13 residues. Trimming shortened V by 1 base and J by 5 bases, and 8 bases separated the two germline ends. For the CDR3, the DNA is TGTGCCAGCAGTTTAGATGAGAGGGAGACCCAGTACTTC. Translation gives CASSLDERETQYF.

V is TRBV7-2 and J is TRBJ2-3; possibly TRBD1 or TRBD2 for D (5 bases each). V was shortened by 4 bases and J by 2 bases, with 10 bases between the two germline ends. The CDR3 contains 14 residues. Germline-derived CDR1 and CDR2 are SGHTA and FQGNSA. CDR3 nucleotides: TGTGCCAGCAGCTGGACCGGGGCCACAGATACGCAGTATTTT. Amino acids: CASSWTGATDTQYF. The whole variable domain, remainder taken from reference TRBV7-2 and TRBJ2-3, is GAGVSQSPSNKVTEKGKDVELRCDPISGHTALYWYRQSLGQGLEFLIYFQGNSAPDKSGLPSDRFSAERTGGSVSTLTIQRTQQEDSAVYLCASSWTGATDTQYFGPGTRLTVL.

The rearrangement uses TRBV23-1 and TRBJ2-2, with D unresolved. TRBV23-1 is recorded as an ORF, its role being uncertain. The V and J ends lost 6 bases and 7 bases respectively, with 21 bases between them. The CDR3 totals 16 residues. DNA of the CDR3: TGCGCCAGCAGCTATCCCCAGGAAGAGGATGGCGGGGAGCTGTTTTTT. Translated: CASSYPQEEDGGELFF.

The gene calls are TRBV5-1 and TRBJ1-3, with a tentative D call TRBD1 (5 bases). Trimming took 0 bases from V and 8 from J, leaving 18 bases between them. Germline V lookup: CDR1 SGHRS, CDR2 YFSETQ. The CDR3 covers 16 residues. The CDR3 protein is CASSLDPTGPKDTIYF. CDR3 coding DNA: TGCGCCAGCAGCTTGGACCCCACAGGACCCAAAGACACCATATATTTT. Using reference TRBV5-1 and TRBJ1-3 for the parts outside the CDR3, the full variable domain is KAGVTQTPRYLIKTRGQQVTLSCSPISGHRSVSWYQQTPGQGLQFLFEYFSETQRNKGNFPGRFSGRQFSNSRSEMNVSTLELGDSALYLCASSLDPTGPKDTIYFGEGSWLTVV.

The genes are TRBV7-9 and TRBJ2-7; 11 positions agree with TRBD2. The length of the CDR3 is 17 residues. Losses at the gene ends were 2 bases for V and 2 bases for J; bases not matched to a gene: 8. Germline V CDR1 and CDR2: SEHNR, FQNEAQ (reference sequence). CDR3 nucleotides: TGTGCCAGCAGCTTATTCCTAGGGACTAGCGGCACCTACGAGCAGTACTTC. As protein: CASSLFLGTSGTYEQYF.

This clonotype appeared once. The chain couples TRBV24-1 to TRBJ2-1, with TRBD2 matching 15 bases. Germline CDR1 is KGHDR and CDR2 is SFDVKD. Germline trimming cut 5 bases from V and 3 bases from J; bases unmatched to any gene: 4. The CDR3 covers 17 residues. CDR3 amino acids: CATSAPGLAGGYNEQFF. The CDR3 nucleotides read TGTGCCACCAGTGCCCCGGGACTAGCGGGAGGCTACAATGAGCAGTTCTTC.

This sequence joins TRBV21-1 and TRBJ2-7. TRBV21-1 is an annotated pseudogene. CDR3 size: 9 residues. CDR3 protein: CASGWEQYV. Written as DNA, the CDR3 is TGTGCCAGTGGGTGGGAGCAGTACGTC.

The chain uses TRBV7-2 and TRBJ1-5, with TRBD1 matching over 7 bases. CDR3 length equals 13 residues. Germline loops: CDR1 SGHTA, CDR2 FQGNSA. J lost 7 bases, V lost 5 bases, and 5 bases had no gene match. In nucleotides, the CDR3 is TGTGCCAGCAGCCCCGGGACAGCACAGCCCCAGCATTTT. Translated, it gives CASSPGTAQPQHF. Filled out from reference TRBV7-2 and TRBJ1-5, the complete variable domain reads GAGVSQSPSNKVTEKGKDVELRCDPISGHTALYWYRQSLGQGLEFLIYFQGNSAPDKSGLPSDRFSAERTGGSVSTLTIQRTQQEDSAVYLCASSPGTAQPQHFGDGTRLSIL.

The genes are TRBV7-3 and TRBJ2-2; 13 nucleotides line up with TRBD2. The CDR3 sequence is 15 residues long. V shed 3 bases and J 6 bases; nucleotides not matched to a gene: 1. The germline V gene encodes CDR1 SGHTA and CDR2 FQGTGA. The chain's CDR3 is CASSFTSGGAGELFF. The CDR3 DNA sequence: TGTGCCAGCAGCTTCACTAGCGGGGGGGCCGGGGAGCTGTTTTTT.

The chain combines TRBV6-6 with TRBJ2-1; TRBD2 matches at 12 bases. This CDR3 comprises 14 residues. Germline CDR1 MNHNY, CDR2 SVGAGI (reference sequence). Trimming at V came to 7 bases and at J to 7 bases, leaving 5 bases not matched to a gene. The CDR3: CASILAGGPNEQFF. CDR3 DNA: TGTGCCAGCATCCTAGCGGGAGGGCCAAATGAGCAGTTCTTC.

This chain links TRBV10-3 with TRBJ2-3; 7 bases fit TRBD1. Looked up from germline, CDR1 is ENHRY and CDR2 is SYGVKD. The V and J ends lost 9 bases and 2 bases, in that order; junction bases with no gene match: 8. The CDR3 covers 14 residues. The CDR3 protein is CAMKADRFTDTQYF. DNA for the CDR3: TGTGCCATGAAAGCGGACAGGTTCACAGATACGCAGTATTTT.

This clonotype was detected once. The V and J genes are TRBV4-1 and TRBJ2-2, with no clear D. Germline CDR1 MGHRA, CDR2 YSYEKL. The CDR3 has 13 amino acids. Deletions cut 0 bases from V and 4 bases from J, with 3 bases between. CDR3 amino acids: CASSQDSTGELFF. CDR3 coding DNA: TGCGCCAGCAGCCAAGACTCCACCGGGGAGCTGTTTTTT.

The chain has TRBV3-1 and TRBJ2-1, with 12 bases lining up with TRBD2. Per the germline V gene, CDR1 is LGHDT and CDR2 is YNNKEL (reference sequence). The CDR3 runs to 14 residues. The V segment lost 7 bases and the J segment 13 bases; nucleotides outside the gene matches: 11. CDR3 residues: CASNYASGRAGQFF. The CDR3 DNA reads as TGTGCCAGCAATTATGCTAGCGGGAGGGCCGGTCAGTTCTTC.

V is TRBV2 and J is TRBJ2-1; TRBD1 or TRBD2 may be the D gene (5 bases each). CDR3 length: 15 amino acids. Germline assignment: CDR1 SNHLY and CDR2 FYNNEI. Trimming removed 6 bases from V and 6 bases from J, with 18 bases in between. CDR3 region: CASSAEGQGPNEQFF. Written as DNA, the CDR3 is TGTGCCAGCAGCGCCGAGGGGCAGGGCCCCAATGAGCAGTTCTTC.

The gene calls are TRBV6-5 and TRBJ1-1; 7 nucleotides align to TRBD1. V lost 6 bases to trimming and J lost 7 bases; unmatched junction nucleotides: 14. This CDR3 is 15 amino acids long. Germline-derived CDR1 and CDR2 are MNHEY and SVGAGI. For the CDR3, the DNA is TGTGCCAGCAGGAGCCGACAGAGAACAGGGGATGAAGCTTTCTTT. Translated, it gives CASRSRQRTGDEAFF.

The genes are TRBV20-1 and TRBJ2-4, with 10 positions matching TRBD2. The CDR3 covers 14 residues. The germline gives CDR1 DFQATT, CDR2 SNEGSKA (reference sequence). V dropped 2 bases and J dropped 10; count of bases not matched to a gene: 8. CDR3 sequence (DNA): TGCAGTGCTAGATGGAGCGGGGGGGCAGGGATTCAGTACTTC. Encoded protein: CSARWSGGAGIQYF.

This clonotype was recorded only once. CDR3 loop: CASSSGILGSYEQYV. Written as DNA, the CDR3 is TGTGCCAGCTCCTCAGGGATTTTAGGCTCCTACGAGCAGTACGTC. The V gene is TRBV27, the J gene TRBJ2-7; D might be TRBD1 (5 bases). V was shortened by 8 bases and J by 0 bases, with 17 bases between the two germline ends. CDR1 is MNHEY and CDR2 is SMNVEV in the germline V gene (reference sequence). This CDR3 region has 15 residues.

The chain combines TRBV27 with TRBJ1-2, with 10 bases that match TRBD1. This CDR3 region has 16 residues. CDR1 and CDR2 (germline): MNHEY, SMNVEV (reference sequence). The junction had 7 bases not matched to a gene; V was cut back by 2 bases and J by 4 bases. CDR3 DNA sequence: TGTGCCAGCAGTTTAGCCGCGACAGGGGGCTTCTATGGCTACACCTTC. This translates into CASSLAATGGFYGYTF.

CDR3 amino acids: CASSLGAGPRGNEQFF. The CDR3 bases are TGTGCCAGCAGCTTGGGCGCAGGACCCCGCGGGAATGAGCAGTTCTTC. The chain recombines TRBV7-6 with TRBJ2-1; perhaps TRBD2 as D (5 bases). CDR3 size: 16 residues. Germline values: CDR1 SGHVS, CDR2 FNYEAQ. Trimming took off 3 bases at V and 7 bases at J, with 19 bases between the two ends.

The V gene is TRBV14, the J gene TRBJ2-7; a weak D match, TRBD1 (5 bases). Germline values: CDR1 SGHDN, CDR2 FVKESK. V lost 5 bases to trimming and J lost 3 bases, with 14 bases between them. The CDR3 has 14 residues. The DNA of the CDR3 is TGTGCCAGCAGCAGGCAGGGCCTGGGCTACGAGCAGTACTTC. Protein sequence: CASSRQGLGYEQYF.

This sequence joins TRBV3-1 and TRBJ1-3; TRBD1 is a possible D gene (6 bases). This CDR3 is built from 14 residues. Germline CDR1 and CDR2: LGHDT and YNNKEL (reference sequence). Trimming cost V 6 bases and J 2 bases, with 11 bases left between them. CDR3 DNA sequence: TGTGCCAGCAGTCGCACAGGGCCTGGAAACACCATATATTTT. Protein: CASSRTGPGNTIYF.

CDR3 in amino acids: CATSTDTAKGEETQYF. CDR3 coding DNA: TGTGCCACCAGCACAGACACGGCGAAGGGGGAAGAGACCCAGTACTTC. The J gene is TRBJ2-5, the V gene TRBV15, with D tentatively TRBD1 (6 bases). Per germline, CDR1 LNHNV and CDR2 YYDKDF (reference sequence). The CDR3 loop spans 16 amino acids. Trimming took 4 bases from V and 3 from J, leaving 18 bases between them.